This T cell receptor (beta chain) is from a study of T cells in Graves' hyperthyroidism and ophthalmopathy. Amplification of TCR beta CDR3 regions was performed using RNA transcripts as template. The HTBI primer set was used in a first-round RT-PCR of the TCR CDR3. TCRdb re-called the multiplex PCR reads through MiXCR, storing one row per CDR3 protein. There are a few hundred thousand distinct CDR3 sequences in the sample; approximately 22% occur only once, and 50% lies in the top ten. Stable hyperthyroidism: no ophthalmopathy progression over 18 months of follow-up. Newly diagnosed hyperthyroidism, duration under 2 months, in patients aged 18 to 65. The PBMCs studied were ones that came from 10 ml fresh peripheral blood. This clonotype has a handful of counts. Being one base from a much bigger clone, this may be a read error. The sequenced material came from blood. The source of this sequence is a woman between 50 and 59 years old with Graves' hyperthyroidism.

CDR3 amino acids: CSVRRGGRDEQYF. DNA of the CDR3: TGCAGTGTACGGAGGGGGGGAAGAGACGAGCAGTACTTC. V is TRBV20-1 and J is TRBJ2-7; D perhaps matches TRBD2 (7 bases). This CDR3 is 13 amino acids long. V gave up 7 bases and J gave up 5 bases, with 18 bases separating them. CDR1 is DFQATT and CDR2 is SNEGSKA in the germline V gene (reference sequence).